This T cell receptor (beta chain) was captured in a study of cytomegalovirus exposure and HLA in healthy donors. 60 Vbeta and 13 Jbeta primers were used in PCR. Clones were sequenced by immunoSEQ multiplex PCR, and TCRdb holds only the in-frame ones, with some missing. The sample includes about 180,000 clones, 75% to 90% of them seen just once. This clone was observed once. V shed 3 bases and J shed 10 bases, with 10 bases lying between them. The CDR3 sequence is 12 residues long. Germline loops: CDR1 SGHTA, CDR2 FQGNSA. The J gene is TRBJ2-1, the V gene TRBV7-2; D is unresolved. This clonotype originated in a boy aged 2 to 10 in good health and CMV-seronegative. The sequencing input was PBMCs. Written as DNA, the CDR3 is TGTGCCAGCAGCTTGGGTGAGGCAGAGCAGTTCTTC. Translating gives CASSLGEAEQFF.